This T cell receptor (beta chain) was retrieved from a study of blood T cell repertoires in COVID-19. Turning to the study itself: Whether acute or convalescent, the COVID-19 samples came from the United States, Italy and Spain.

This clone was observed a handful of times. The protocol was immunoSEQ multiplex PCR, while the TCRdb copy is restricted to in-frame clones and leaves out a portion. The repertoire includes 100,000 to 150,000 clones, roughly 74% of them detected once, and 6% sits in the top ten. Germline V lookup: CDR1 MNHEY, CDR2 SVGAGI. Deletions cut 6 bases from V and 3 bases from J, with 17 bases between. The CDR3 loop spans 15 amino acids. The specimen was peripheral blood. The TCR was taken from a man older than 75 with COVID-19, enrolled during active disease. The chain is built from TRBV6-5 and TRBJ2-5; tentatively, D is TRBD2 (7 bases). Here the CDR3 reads CASSAGGGGEETQYF. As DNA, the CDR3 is TGTGCCAGCAGCGCCGGAGGGGGGGGAGAAGAGACCCAGTACTTC.